Each of the 17 T cell receptor beta chains below was sequenced from the same sample in a study of Graves' ophthalmopathy and Graves' hyperthyroidism. As the template, RNA transcripts were used to amplify TCR beta CDR3 regions. RT-PCR with HTBI primers came first, then second-round multiplex PCR. One entry per CDR3 protein results from TCRdb running MiXCR on the multiplex PCR reads. The sample consists of over 500,000 distinct CDR3 sequences, 20% to 25% of them appearing once. Sequencing used peripheral blood. These receptors were collected from a woman between 18 and 29 years old with stable Graves' hyperthyroidism. Some clones in this sample may be carry-over from other donors' samples.

Many counts were recorded for this clonotype. The chain combines TRBV2 with TRBJ2-5; 7 positions match TRBD1. CDR3 size: 15 residues. Looked up from germline, CDR1 is SNHLY and CDR2 is FYNNEI. Unmatched junction bases numbered 11, after V lost 8 bases and J lost 2 bases. The DNA for the CDR3 is TGTGCCAGCCCCGAGGGGGCTTCCCGGCAAGAGACCCAGTACTTC. The encoded protein is CASPEGASRQETQYF. The variable domain in full, completed from reference TRBV2 and TRBJ2-5, reads EPEVTQTPSHQVTQMGQEVILRCVPISNHLYFYWYRQILGQKVEFLVSFYNNEISEKSEIFDDQFSVERPDGSNFTLKIRSTKLEDSAMYFCASPEGASRQETQYFGPGTRLLVL.

This clonotype was seen a handful of times. This may be a read error: a much more frequent sequence differs by one nucleotide. The chain employs TRBV30 and TRBJ1-1; D call uncertain. Trimming shortened V by 8 bases and J by 2 bases, and 9 bases separated the two germline ends. In germline, CDR1 is GTSNPN, CDR2 SVGIG (reference sequence). The CDR3 runs to 11 residues. CDR3 in amino acids: CATGENTEAFF. The CDR3 DNA is TGTGCCACCGGGGAAAACACTGAAGCTTTCTTT.

The rearrangement links TRBV6-2 or TRBV6-3 to TRBJ1-1; D is possibly TRBD1 (5 bases). The germline V gene has CDR1 MNHEY and CDR2 SVGEGT. V lost 7 bases and J lost 1, with 10 bases in between. The CDR3 is 13 amino acids. Written as DNA, the CDR3 is TGTGCCAGCAACAGGACTCCGAACACTGAAGCTTTCTTT. Amino acid sequence: CASNRTPNTEAFF.

There are many counts of this clonotype. One end of the junction is discordant with germline, which a read error may explain. This sequence joins TRBV12-3 or TRBV12-4 and TRBJ2-7; a weak D match, TRBD2 (6 bases). CDR3 length: 15 amino acids. The CDR3 region has the DNA TGTGCCAGCAGTTTACGGAGGGGCGAACGCTACGAGCAATACTTC. Amino acid sequence: CASSLRRGERYEQYF.

At least ten counts were recorded for this clonotype. The chain links TRBV5-6 to TRBJ1-5; D unclear. The CDR3 has 12 residues. V dropped 4 bases and J dropped 5 bases, with 7 bases sitting between them. Germline CDR1 and CDR2: SGHDT and YYEEEE. The CDR3: CASSEGYQPQHF. CDR3 coding DNA: TGTGCCAGCAGCGAAGGGTATCAGCCCCAGCATTTT.

This clonotype appeared a few times. The chain joins TRBV15 to TRBJ2-5, with D unresolved. Germline loops: CDR1 LNHNV, CDR2 YYDKDF (reference sequence). This CDR3 comprises 13 residues. V lost 6 bases to trimming and J lost 5 bases, with 13 bases between them. CDR3 loop: CATRVPVRETQYF. CDR3 DNA sequence: TGTGCCACCAGGGTCCCCGTAAGGGAGACCCAGTACTTC.

This clonotype has ten or more counts. CDR3 bases: TGTGCCAGCAGGCGGCCAGGGGTGACTGAAGCTTTCTTT. This codes for CASRRPGVTEAFF. The V call is TRBV6-5, the J call TRBJ1-1, with D perhaps TRBD1 (6 bases). Germline CDR1 is MNHEY and CDR2 is SVGAGI. The CDR3 loop spans 13 amino acids. Trimming left V 6 bases short and J 5 bases short, with 13 bases between.

The J gene is TRBJ2-7, the V gene TRBV27, with 7 bases identical to TRBD2. The CDR3 sequence is 16 residues long. In germline, CDR1 is MNHEY, CDR2 SMNVEV (reference sequence). With 5 bases clipped from V and 0 bases from J, the junction kept 10 bases outside the gene matches. CDR3 in amino acids: CASSDSLAGRSYEQYF. In nucleotides, the CDR3 is TGTGCCAGCAGTGATTCTTTAGCGGGTCGCTCCTACGAGCAGTACTTC.

The chain recombines TRBV28 with TRBJ1-2, with D perhaps matching TRBD1 (6 bases). Per the germline V gene, CDR1 is MDHEN and CDR2 is SYDVKM. V was cut by 2 bases and J by 8 bases, with 18 bases left in between. The CDR3 is made up of 15 amino acids. The chain's CDR3 is CASSLRGGRVLGYTF. CDR3 nucleotide sequence: TGTGCCAGCAGTTTACGCGGGGGGCGCGTGTTAGGCTACACCTTC.

Concerning this clonotype itself: The conserved phenylalanine or tryptophan normally closing the CDR3 is absent here, so this likely arose from a read error. The rearrangement uses TRBV27 and TRBJ2-2; 9 nucleotides match TRBD1. CDR1 and CDR2 from the germline V gene are MNHEY and SMNVEV (reference sequence). This CDR3 region has 14 residues. V shed 7 bases and J 4 bases; nucleotides not matched to a gene: 4. The CDR3 DNA follows: TGTGCCAGCACCCTGACAGGGGGCACCGGGGAGCTGTTTTTG. Amino acids: CASTLTGGTGELFL.

To note about this clonotype: A read error is possible here, since a much larger clone lies one base away. The V and J genes are TRBV2 and TRBJ1-5; D uncertain. The CDR3 is made up of 13 amino acids. Germline loops: CDR1 SNHLY, CDR2 FYNNEI. In DNA, the CDR3 is TGTGCCAGCAGTGGGCCCAGCAATCAGCCCCATCATTTT. Encoded protein: CASSGPSNQPHHF.

The chain recombines TRBV27 with TRBJ2-2; D remains ambiguous. CDR1 and CDR2 (germline): MNHEY, SMNVEV (reference sequence). The CDR3 spans 15 residues. V dropped 4 bases and J dropped 0 bases, with 9 bases sitting between them. CDR3: CASSSRYANTGELFF. CDR3 nucleotide sequence: TGTGCCAGCAGTTCGCGGTACGCGAACACCGGGGAGCTGTTTTTT.

The J gene is TRBJ2-7, the V gene TRBV4-2; 8 bases are a match to TRBD2. The CDR3 length is 17 residues. V shed 1 base, J shed 2 bases, and the junction held 10 bases outside the gene matches. Germline V gives CDR1 LGHNA, CDR2 YNFKEQ. The CDR3 protein is CASSQGGSAGDPYEQYF. DNA of the CDR3: TGTGCCAGCAGCCAAGGGGGATCAGCGGGAGACCCCTACGAGCAGTACTTC.

This clonotype has a single count. The rearrangement uses TRBV29-1 and TRBJ1-2; possible D gene TRBD1, 5 bases. The V gene lost 5 bases and the J gene lost 5 bases, with 15 bases spanning the gap. Germline lookup yields CDR1 SQVTM and CDR2 ANQGSEA. CDR3 length equals 13 residues. The CDR3 DNA reads TGCAGCGTTCAGGAAGGGACGCTTTATGGCTACACCTTC. Its protein is CSVQEGTLYGYTF.

The chain carries TRBV29-1 and TRBJ2-2, with 7 bases aligning to TRBD1. The CDR3 length is 12 residues. With V trimmed by 7 bases and J by 1 base, 0 bases remained unmatched. Looked up from germline, CDR1 is SQVTM and CDR2 is ANQGSEA. CDR3 loop: CSGTGNTGELFF. In DNA, the CDR3 is TGCAGCGGGACAGGGAACACCGGGGAGCTGTTTTTT.

The sample holds many counts of this clonotype. This rearrangement joins TRBV15 to TRBJ1-1, with 7 bases matching TRBD1. CDR1 is LNHNV and CDR2 is YYDKDF in the germline V gene (reference sequence). The CDR3 is made up of 15 amino acids. J gave up 0 bases and V 5 bases, and 6 bases lay outside the gene matches. This CDR3 is CATSPWDRLNTEAFF. For the CDR3, the DNA is TGTGCCACCAGCCCCTGGGACAGATTGAACACTGAAGCTTTCTTT.

This clonotype was seen more than once but under ten times. J is TRBJ2-7 and V is TRBV27, with D tentatively TRBD2 (7 bases). V lost 3 bases and J lost 3, with 12 bases in between. Germline values: CDR1 MNHEY, CDR2 SMNVEV (reference sequence). This CDR3 is 14 amino acids long. CDR3 sequence reads: CASSFRGGGYEQYF. The CDR3 coding sequence is TGTGCCAGCAGTTTCCGGGGAGGGGGCTACGAGCAGTACTTC.